Listed here are 23 T cell receptor beta chains from one sample, sequenced in a study of beta chain features in type 1 diabetes. Reverse transcribing all isolated RNA meant expressed TCRB transcripts were sequenced. Only in-frame clones appear in the TCRdb table, and some are missing; sequencing was by immunoSEQ multiplex PCR. This table holds roughly 260,000 clones, roughly a tenth found once. The antigens these receptors bind are not known. Study-wide findings and caveats: All four CD4+ subsets from Type 1 diabetes patients carried moderately but significantly shorter TCRB CDR3s.

Material for sequencing was naive CD4+ T cells from blood. The receptors here all came from a young man with type 1 diabetes.

The V gene is TRBV11-3, the J gene TRBJ2-2; maybe TRBD2 (5 bases). The CDR3 length is 16 residues. V lost 5 bases and J 1 base, leaving 14 bases between the germline ends. The germline CDR1 and CDR2 sequences are SGHNT and YENEEA. CDR3 loop: CASSPVRAKNTGELFF. Here the CDR3 DNA reads TGTGCCAGCAGCCCCGTGAGGGCAAAGAACACCGGGGAGCTGTTTTTT.

This clone was counted a few times. J is TRBJ1-6 and V is TRBV25-1; 8 bases match TRBD1. The CDR3 totals 16 residues. V shed 3 bases and J 7 bases; nucleotides not matched to a gene: 8. Per germline, CDR1 MGHDK and CDR2 SYGVNS. CDR3 loop: CASSDPGQGPNSPLHF. The DNA of the CDR3 is TGTGCCAGCAGTGACCCCGGACAGGGACCAAATTCACCCCTCCACTTT.

The chain joins TRBV4-3 to TRBJ2-4; D is perhaps TRBD2 (5 bases). The CDR3 is 17 residues long. Germline lookup yields CDR1 LGHNA and CDR2 YSLEER. Trimming pared 0 bases from V and 0 bases from J, leaving 12 bases between. This CDR3 reads CASSQDRTAGAKNIQYF. DNA for the CDR3: TGCGCCAGCAGCCAAGATAGAACGGCGGGAGCCAAAAACATTCAGTACTTC.

The V gene is TRBV18, the J gene TRBJ1-1; weak D call: TRBD1 (5 bases). CDR1 KGHSH and CDR2 LQKENI come from the germline V gene. Trimming stripped 2 bases from V and 4 bases from J, with 17 bases between. The CDR3 runs 16 residues. The CDR3 spells CASSPGMTAQRTEAFF. The CDR3 coding sequence is TGTGCCAGCTCACCAGGAATGACAGCGCAGCGCACTGAAGCTTTCTTT.

The chain combines TRBV14 with TRBJ1-2; 9 nucleotides agree with TRBD1. CDR3 length equals 15 residues. The V gene's germline CDR1 is SGHDN and CDR2 FVKESK. V was pared by 4 bases and J by 4 bases, with 7 bases of the junction left unmatched. CDR3 loop: CASSRPGTGSYGYTF. For the CDR3, the DNA is TGTGCCAGCAGCCGACCCGGGACAGGGTCCTATGGCTACACCTTC.

This sequence joins TRBV19 and TRBJ2-4, with 10 nucleotides matching TRBD1. The CDR3 is 15 amino acids. Germline CDR1 and CDR2: LNHDA and SQIVND (reference sequence). Losses at the gene ends were 9 bases for V and 3 bases for J; bases not matched to a gene: 8. The CDR3, as DNA: TGTGCCAGCACGGGACAGGGGTATGTCAAAAACATTCAGTACTTC. Translation gives CASTGQGYVKNIQYF.

The chain employs TRBV9 and TRBJ2-1, with D possibly TRBD2 on 5 matching bases. The length of the CDR3 is 12 residues. Germline-derived CDR1 and CDR2 are SGDLS and YYNGEE. The ends were cut back, 4 bases at V and 8 bases at J, with 10 bases in the middle. The CDR3 protein is CASSPSGDEQFF. In nucleotides, the CDR3 is TGTGCCAGCAGCCCGTCCGGGGATGAGCAGTTCTTC.

V usage is TRBV19 and J usage is TRBJ1-5, with D hard to call. Germline values: CDR1 LNHDA, CDR2 SQIVND (reference sequence). This CDR3 spans 14 amino acids. Trimming took 3 bases from V and 1 from J, leaving 7 bases between them. The CDR3 coding sequence is TGTGCCAGTAGTATCGGTGAAAGCAATCAGCCCCAGCATTTT. Translating gives CASSIGESNQPQHF.

This chain joins TRBV4-1 and TRBJ1-4, with D possibly matching TRBD1 (6 bases). V lost 5 bases and J lost 1, with 11 bases in between. Germline loops: CDR1 MGHRA, CDR2 YSYEKL. This CDR3 has 15 amino acids. The CDR3 sequence: CASSSTGRTNEKLFF. CDR3 nucleotides: TGCGCCAGCAGCTCCACAGGGAGAACTAATGAAAAACTGTTTTTT.

This clone appeared a few times. CDR3 nucleotides: TGTGCCAGCAGCCTAGCTCAGACAGGCTTCTTGGACTATGGCTACACCTTC. This codes for CASSLAQTGFLDYGYTF. The V gene is TRBV9, the J gene TRBJ1-2, with TRBD1 as a possible D gene (6 bases). This CDR3 is 17 amino acids long. Germline CDR1 is SGDLS and CDR2 is YYNGEE. The V end lost 4 bases, the J end lost 3 bases, and 22 bases lay between the germline ends. Full variable domain (rest looked up from reference TRBV9 and TRBJ1-2): DSGVTQTPKHLITATGQRVTLRCSPRSGDLSVYWYQQSLDQGLQFLIQYYNGEERAKGNILERFSAQQFPDLHSELNLSSLELGDSALYFCASSLAQTGFLDYGYTFGSGTRLTVV.

The chain couples TRBV2 to TRBJ1-1; 7 nucleotides agree with TRBD1. This CDR3 has 15 amino acids. V trimming: 6 bases; J trimming: 6 bases; junction bases outside the gene matches: 13. The germline V gene encodes CDR1 SNHLY and CDR2 FYNNEI. Here the CDR3 reads CASSDGTALRAEAFF. CDR3 coding DNA: TGTGCCAGCAGCGACGGGACAGCCCTGAGGGCTGAAGCTTTCTTT.

The chain is built from TRBV5-4 and TRBJ1-6; 10 bases fit TRBD1. CDR3 length equals 15 residues. Germline lookup yields CDR1 SGHNT and CDR2 YYREEE (reference sequence). The V gene end was trimmed by 3 bases and the J gene end by 13 bases; junction bases not matched to a gene: 10. In DNA form, the CDR3 reads TGTGCCAGCAGCTACATAGACAGGGGGCTCACTCCCCTCCACTTT. This encodes CASSYIDRGLTPLHF.

This clone was seen a handful of times. This chain joins TRBV6-5 and TRBJ2-1; D is uncertain. The germline gives CDR1 MNHEY, CDR2 SVGAGI. This CDR3 is 15 amino acids long. The V end lost 2 bases, the J end lost 0 bases, and 8 bases lay between the germline ends. CDR3 nucleotide sequence: TGTGCCAGCAGTTACGCGGTTCTCTCCTACAATGAGCAGTTCTTC. The encoded protein is CASSYAVLSYNEQFF.

The V gene is TRBV25-1, the J gene TRBJ1-2, with D perhaps matching TRBD1 (6 bases). Germline assignment: CDR1 MGHDK and CDR2 SYGVNS. Trimming pared 2 bases from V and 6 bases from J, leaving 10 bases between. The CDR3 spans 13 residues. This chain's CDR3 is CASSERTDNGYTF. For the CDR3, the DNA is TGTGCCAGCAGTGAAAGGACAGACAATGGCTACACCTTC.

This clone appeared a few times. The chain couples TRBV28 to TRBJ2-3; tentative D call: TRBD2 (5 bases). V was cut by 6 bases and J by 0 bases, with 10 bases left in between. Germline loops: CDR1 MDHEN, CDR2 SYDVKM. The CDR3 is made up of 14 amino acids. CDR3 in DNA: TGTGCCAGCAGGGACTCTCCTAGCACAGATACGCAGTATTTT. It codes for CASRDSPSTDTQYF.

The chain links TRBV7-9 to TRBJ2-3, with a tentative D call TRBD2 (6 bases). Germline V gene lookup returns CDR1 SEHNR and CDR2 FQNEAQ (reference sequence). V lost 5 bases and J lost 5, with 14 bases in between. The CDR3 is 14 amino acids. The CDR3, as DNA: TGTGCCAGCAGCCAATCTAGCGTCGTAGATACGCAGTATTTT. It is translated as CASSQSSVVDTQYF. Based on the CDR3 plus reference TRBV7-9 and TRBJ2-3, the full variable domain is DTGVSQNPRHKITKRGQNVTFRCDPISEHNRLYWYRQTLGQGPEFLTYFQNEAQLEKSRLLSDRFSAERPKGSFSTLEIQRTEQGDSAMYLCASSQSSVVDTQYFGPGTRLTVL.

This clone was seen more than once but under ten times. V is TRBV7-8 and J is TRBJ2-5; D not resolved. Deletions cut 4 bases from V and 2 bases from J, with 2 bases between. In germline, CDR1 is SGHVS, CDR2 FQNEAQ. The CDR3 totals 11 residues. The CDR3 DNA is TGTGCCAGCAGCTCGCAAGAGACCCAGTACTTC. It translates to CASSSQETQYF.

V gene TRBV7-3 combines with J gene TRBJ2-5; 9 bases fit TRBD2. Judging by the DNA end, TRBJ2-7 fits better; the J call may be wrong. From germline, CDR1 is SGHTA and CDR2 FQGTGA. CDR3 length: 16 amino acids. CDR3 residues: CASSSSAASGEAEQYF. Written as DNA, the CDR3 is TGTGCCAGCAGCTCCTCGGCGGCTAGCGGGGAGGCCGAGCAGTACTTC.

The chain links TRBV30 to TRBJ2-1, with 10 bases lining up with TRBD2. With 4 bases clipped from V and 4 bases from J, the junction kept 4 bases outside the gene matches. The germline gives CDR1 GTSNPN, CDR2 SVGIG (reference sequence). The CDR3 contains 14 residues. For the CDR3, the DNA is TGTGCCTGGACCAAACTAGCGGGGTACAATGAGCAGTTCTTC. Protein sequence: CAWTKLAGYNEQFF.

The chain couples TRBV4-1 to TRBJ2-3; D gene ambiguous. Germline assignment: CDR1 MGHRA and CDR2 YSYEKL. V lost 1 base and J 4 bases, leaving 15 bases between the germline ends. This CDR3 spans 16 amino acids. CDR3 nucleotides: TGCGCCAGCAGCCAAGTTGGCTTCGGAGCACCAGATACGCAGTATTTT. Protein sequence: CASSQVGFGAPDTQYF.

V is TRBV5-4 and J is TRBJ2-1; weak D call: TRBD2 (5 bases). Trimming removed 1 base at V and 2 bases at J, with 10 bases between. The germline gives CDR1 SGHNT, CDR2 YYREEE (reference sequence). There are 15 residues in the CDR3. The CDR3 nucleotides are TGTGCCAGCAGCTTGAAGGACGGGGCCTACAATGAGCAGTTCTTC. This encodes CASSLKDGAYNEQFF.

This clone was detected a few times. This chain connects TRBV10-3 to TRBJ2-7, with D perhaps matching TRBD2 (5 bases). Germline CDR1 reads ENHRY; CDR2 reads SYGVKD. The CDR3 is made up of 15 amino acids. The ends were cut back, 3 bases at V and 0 bases at J, with 12 bases in the middle. The CDR3 DNA sequence: TGTGCCATCAGTGATTCTGGGAGCACCTCCTACGAGCAGTACTTC. This codes for CAISDSGSTSYEQYF.

This rearrangement joins TRBV30 to TRBJ2-1; no reliable D call. V was cut by 1 base and J by 0 bases, with 10 bases left in between. Germline V gene sequence: CDR1 GTSNPN, CDR2 SVGIG (reference sequence). The CDR3 spans 15 residues. The CDR3 DNA is TGTGCCTGGAGTGGGGCGCAAAGCTCCTACAATGAGCAGTTCTTC. Amino acid sequence: CAWSGAQSSYNEQFF. Full variable domain (rest looked up from reference TRBV30 and TRBJ2-1): SQTIHQWPATLVQPVGSPLSLECTVEGTSNPNLYWYRQAAGRGLQLLFYSVGIGQISSEVPQNLSASRPQDRQFILSSKKLLLSDSGFYLCAWSGAQSSYNEQFFGPGTRLTVL.